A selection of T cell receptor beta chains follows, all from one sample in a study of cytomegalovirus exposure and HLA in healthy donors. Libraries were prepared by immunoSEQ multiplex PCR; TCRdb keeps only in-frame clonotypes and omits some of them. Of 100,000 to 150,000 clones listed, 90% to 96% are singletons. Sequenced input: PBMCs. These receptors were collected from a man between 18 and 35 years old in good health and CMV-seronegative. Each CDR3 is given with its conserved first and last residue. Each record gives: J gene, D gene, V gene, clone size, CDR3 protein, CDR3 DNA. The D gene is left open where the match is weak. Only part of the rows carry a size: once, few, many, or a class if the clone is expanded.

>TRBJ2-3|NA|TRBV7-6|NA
CASSLTNAAIRLCF
TGTGCCAGCAGCCTGACTAACGCGGCCATACGATTGTGTTTT
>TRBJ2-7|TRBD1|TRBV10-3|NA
CAISDRDRLYEQYF
TGTGCCATCAGCGACCGGGACAGACTCTACGAGCAGTACTTC
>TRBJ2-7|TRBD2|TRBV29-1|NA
CSVELAGEQYF
TGCAGCGTTGAATTAGCGGGAGAGCAGTACTTC
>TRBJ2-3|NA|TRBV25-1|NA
CASSEVAGRSTDTQYF
TGTGCCAGCAGTGAAGTTGCCGGCAGGTCTACAGATACGCAGTATTTT
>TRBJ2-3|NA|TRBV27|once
CASSLLASGTDTQYF
TGTGCCAGCAGTTTACTTGCTAGCGGCACAGATACGCAGTATTTT
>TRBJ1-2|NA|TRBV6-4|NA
CASSAQGWGYGYTF
TGTGCCAGCAGCGCACAGGGTTGGGGCTATGGCTACACCTTC
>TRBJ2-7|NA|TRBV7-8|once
CASSLTEVALFYEQYF
TGTGCCAGCAGCTTAACCGAGGTTGCGCTATTCTACGAGCAGTACTTC
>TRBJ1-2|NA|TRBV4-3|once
CASSQDRAGRGLGYTF
TGCGCCAGCAGCCAAGATCGGGCGGGCAGGGGCCTTGGCTACACCTTC
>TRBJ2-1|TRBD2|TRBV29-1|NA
CSVEGRDYWGNEQFF
TGCAGCGTTGAAGGTAGGGACTATTGGGGGAATGAGCAGTTCTTC
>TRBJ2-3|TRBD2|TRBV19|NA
CASTIPGLQGSTDTQYF
TGTGCCAGTACTATTCCGGGACTACAAGGTAGCACAGATACGCAGTATTTT
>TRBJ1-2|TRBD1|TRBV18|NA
CASSPIGQGRSYGYTF
TGTGCCAGCTCACCGATTGGACAGGGGAGGAGTTATGGCTACACCTTC
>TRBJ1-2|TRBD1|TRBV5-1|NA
CATPTGVGYTF
TGCGCCACCCCGACAGGGGTGGGCTACACCTTC
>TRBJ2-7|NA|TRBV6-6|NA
CASSRRGLYYEQYF
TGTGCCAGCAGTCGCAGGGGTCTCTACTACGAGCAGTACTTC
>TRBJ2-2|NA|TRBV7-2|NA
CASSRQANTGELFF
TGTGCCAGCTCCCGACAAGCGAACACCGGGGAGCTGTTTTTT
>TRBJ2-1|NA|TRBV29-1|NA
CSLGLSRTLNEQFF
TGCAGCCTGGGGCTTAGTCGGACGCTCAATGAGCAGTTCTTC
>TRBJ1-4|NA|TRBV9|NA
CASSDRGGKLFF
TGTGCCAGCAGCGACAGAGGGGGAAAACTGTTTTTT
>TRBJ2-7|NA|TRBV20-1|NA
CSASHRYEQYF
TGCAGTGCTAGTCACAGATACGAGCAGTACTTC
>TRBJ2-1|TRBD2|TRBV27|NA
CASSPYSGGYNEQFF
TGTGCCAGCAGTCCATACAGCGGGGGATACAATGAGCAGTTCTTC
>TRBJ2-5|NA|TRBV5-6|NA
CASSSDYLRETQYF
TGTGCCAGCAGCTCGGACTATCTACGGGAGACCCAGTACTTC
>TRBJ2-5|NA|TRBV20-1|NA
CSARAQETQYF
TGCAGTGCCAGGGCCCAAGAGACCCAGTACTTC
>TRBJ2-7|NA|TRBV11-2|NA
CAIDTDSYEQYF
TGTGCCATCGACACCGACTCCTACGAGCAGTACTTC
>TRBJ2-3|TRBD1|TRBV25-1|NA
CASSSGGGDTQYF
TGTGCCAGCAGTTCAGGGGGCGGGGATACGCAGTATTTT
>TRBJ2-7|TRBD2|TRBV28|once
CASGRLAPSYEQYF
TGTGCCAGCGGGCGACTAGCGCCGTCCTACGAGCAGTACTTC
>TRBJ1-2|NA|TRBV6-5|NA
CASSYAGNGGYTF
TGTGCCAGCAGTTACGCGGGGAACGGGGGCTACACCTTC
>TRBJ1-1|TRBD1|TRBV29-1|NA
CSSGTGPTEAFF
TGCAGCTCGGGGACAGGGCCCACTGAAGCTTTCTTT
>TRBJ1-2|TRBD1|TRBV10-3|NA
CAISETGEGYGYTF
TGTGCCATCAGTGAGACAGGGGAAGGTTATGGCTACACCTTC
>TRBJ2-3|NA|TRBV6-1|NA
CASSLVLPDTQYF
TGTGCCAGCAGTCTTGTCCTTCCTGATACGCAGTATTTT
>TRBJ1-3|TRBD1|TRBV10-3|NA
CAISGVQGNGNTIYF
TGTGCCATCAGTGGGGTACAGGGGAACGGAAACACCATATATTTT
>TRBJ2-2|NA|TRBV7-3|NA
CASSRTQLTGELFF
TGTGCCAGCAGTAGGACTCAATTAACCGGGGAGCTGTTTTTT
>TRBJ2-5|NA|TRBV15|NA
CATSRGGAGETQYF
TGTGCCACCAGCAGAGGAGGGGCGGGGGAGACCCAGTACTTC
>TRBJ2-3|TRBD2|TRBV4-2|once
CASSQDLYRGAGGTDTQYF
TGTGCCAGCAGCCAAGACCTCTATCGGGGAGCGGGAGGCACAGATACGCAGTATTTT
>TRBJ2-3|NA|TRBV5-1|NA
CATSPGAVTDTQYF
TGCGCCACAAGTCCAGGGGCAGTCACAGATACGCAGTATTTT
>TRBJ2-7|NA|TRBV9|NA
CASSVAGGHEQYF
TGTGCCAGCAGCGTGGCTGGGGGCCACGAGCAGTACTTC
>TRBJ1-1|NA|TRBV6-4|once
CASSSQHGNTEAFF
TGTGCCAGCAGTTCCCAACATGGGAACACTGAAGCTTTCTTT
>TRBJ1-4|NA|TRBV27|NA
CASSSPQAPNEKLFF
TGTGCCAGCAGTTCCCCTCAAGCGCCTAATGAAAAACTGTTTTTT
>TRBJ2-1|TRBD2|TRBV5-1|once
CASRAGGSSYNEQFF
TGCGCCAGCAGGGCGGGAGGGAGCTCCTACAATGAGCAGTTCTTC
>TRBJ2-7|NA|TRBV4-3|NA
CASSGGGDYYEQYF
TGCGCCAGCAGCGGGGGCGGGGACTACTACGAGCAGTACTTC
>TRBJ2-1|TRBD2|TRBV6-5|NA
CASSYSRASGRSRQFF
TGTGCCAGCAGTTACTCGAGGGCTAGCGGGAGGTCGCGGCAGTTCTTC
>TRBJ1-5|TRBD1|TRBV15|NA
CATSTQPGQGRHQPQHF
TGTGCCACCAGCACGCAACCGGGACAGGGGAGACATCAGCCCCAGCATTTT
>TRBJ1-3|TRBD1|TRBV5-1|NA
CASRPTGIHSGNTIYF
TGCGCCAGCAGACCGACAGGGATTCACTCTGGAAACACCATATATTTT
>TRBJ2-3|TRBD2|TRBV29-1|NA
CSVGTSGGPGDTQYF
TGCAGCGTCGGGACTAGCGGGGGCCCAGGAGATACGCAGTATTTT
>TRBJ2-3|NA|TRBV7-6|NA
CASSRTGLTDTQYF
TGTGCCAGCAGCCGGACGGGACTCACAGATACGCAGTATTTT
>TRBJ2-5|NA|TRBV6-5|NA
CASGIAQETQYF
TGTGCCAGCGGCATAGCGCAAGAGACCCAGTACTTC
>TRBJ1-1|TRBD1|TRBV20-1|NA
CSARVDRDPFF
TGCAGTGCTAGAGTGGACAGGGATCCTTTCTTT
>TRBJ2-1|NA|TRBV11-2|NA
CASSSDREQFF
TGTGCCAGCAGCTCCGACAGGGAGCAGTTCTTC
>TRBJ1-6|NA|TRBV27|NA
CASKQYNSPLHF
TGTGCCAGCAAACAGTATAATTCACCCCTCCACTTT
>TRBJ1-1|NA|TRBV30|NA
CAWGGGLNTEAFF
TGTGCCTGGGGCGGGGGGCTGAACACTGAAGCTTTCTTT
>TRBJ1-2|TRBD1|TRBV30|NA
CAFWRLTKQGASDYGYTF
TGTGCCTTTTGGAGGCTCACGAAACAGGGGGCAAGCGACTATGGCTACACCTTC
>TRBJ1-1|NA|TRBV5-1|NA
CASSLEGRTEAFF
TGCGCCAGCAGCTTGGAGGGGAGGACTGAAGCTTTCTTT
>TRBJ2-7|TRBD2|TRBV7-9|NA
CASSLAFNSGRSAYEQYF
TGTGCCAGCAGCTTAGCGTTTAATAGCGGGAGATCAGCCTACGAGCAGTACTTC
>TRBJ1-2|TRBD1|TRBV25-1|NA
CASSEGTGGGYGYTF
TGTGCCAGCAGTGAAGGGACAGGGGGCGGCTATGGCTACACCTTC
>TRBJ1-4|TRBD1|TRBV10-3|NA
CAIRPGQSNEKLFF
TGTGCCATCAGGCCGGGACAGAGTAATGAAAAACTGTTTTTT
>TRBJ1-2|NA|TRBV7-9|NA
CASSFAVGGYGYTF
TGTGCCAGCAGCTTTGCGGTTGGCGGCTATGGCTACACCTTC